The text below deals with one T cell receptor (beta chain). Its antigen specificity is not known. No base quality values were provided; no much bigger clone lies one nucleotide off. Each collaborating institution followed its own protocols to collect whole blood in K2EDTA tubes. For TCRbeta analysis, collaborator samples were shipped as frozen whole blood, as isolated PBMCs, or as DNA extracted from either sample type. This record comes from a study of blood T cell repertoires in COVID-19 (dated by TCRdb to about 2020). Broadly, across the study: Samples covering the acute and convalescent phases of COVID-19 were provided by collaborators in the United States, Italy and Spain. The prospective study material was composed of cDNA or gDNA derived from T cells, B-cell-depleted T cells, or PBMCs. Subjects who had been exposed to COVID-19, were actively infected with it, or had recovered from it provided the deeply sampled blood TCRbeta repertoires that made up the dataset. The repertoires were released in a freely available public database meant as a resource for research on the immune response to SARS-CoV-2. The samples were drawn from the first 160 participants of the ongoing ImmuneRACE study and from 1,254 subjects provided by 6 global collaborators. A de-identified subject ID, COVID-19 status, age in years and sex were almost always included in the sample metadata. Where available, HLA class I and class II types were taken from metadata supplied by the sample provider and were not determined by assay-based typing. The study at large found these results: Clinical and demographic metadata were provided uncurated, with the amount varying by source and participant.

The CDR3 sequence holds 15 residues, the cysteine and phenylalanine included. The read is trimmed to its CDR3 DNA, 45 bases read in frame from base 1. Via the germline V gene (reference sequence), CDR1 is SGHNT and CDR2 YYREEE. At the junction V is shortened by 3 bases and J by 2 bases, with 11 bases in between. TCRbeta CDR3 regions were amplified from genomic DNA by means of the immunoSEQ Assay, a bias-controlled multiplex PCR. Processing in the source paper ran as follows. The number of nucleated cells in each sample was estimated by amplification of reference gene primers within the assay. To quantify the absolute abundance of each unique TCRbeta CDR3 rearrangement, sequence reads were collapsed and filtered. For each sample, productive Simpson clonality was calculated as the square root of Simpson's diversity index over productive rearrangements. Drawn from immuneACCESS, this table holds only the in-frame rearrangements with V and J called that TCRdb kept. Clones are partly lost; checked studies trace under half to an unresolved V gene and leave the rest unexplained. V, J and clone size are taken as reported in that table, and D and trimming were inferred from the DNA itself. In this sample the table shows 410,000 or so clones, roughly 88% of which occur a single time. The top ten clonotypes cover 1.4% of the sample.

This TCR came from a woman in her twenties or thirties with active or convalescent COVID-19. Sequencing was performed on peripheral blood. This receptor chain uses TRBV5-4 and TRBJ2-2; the best D guess is TRBD1, with 6 bases matching. In nucleotide form, the sequence is TGTGCCAGCAGCTCCCAGGGACAAAACACCGGGGAGCTGTTTTTT. The encoded protein is CASSSQGQNTGELFF.